This T cell receptor beta chain stems from a study of identical twins. Germline V gene sequence: CDR1 SNHLY, CDR2 FYNNEI. This CDR3 has 11 residues. Trimming took 8 bases from V and 2 from J, leaving 5 bases between them. TCRdb reprocessed the 5' RACE reads via MiXCR and lists one record per CDR3 protein. The repertoire includes 450,000 or so distinct CDR3 sequences, roughly a quarter of them detected once, and over 2.5% sits in the top ten. These records were also assigned to another study, of T cells expressing NK-cell markers. That source notes: Among the eight sequenced donors, seven tested HCMV-seropositive and one tested seronegative.

The chain recombines TRBV2 with TRBJ2-3; D gene ambiguous. Sequencing was done on a sample of CD4+ T cells sorted from blood. The origin of this receptor is a woman aged 18-35 years in good health. The CDR3 here is CASAATDTQYF. The DNA of the CDR3 is TGTGCCAGCGCAGCCACAGATACGCAGTATTTT.